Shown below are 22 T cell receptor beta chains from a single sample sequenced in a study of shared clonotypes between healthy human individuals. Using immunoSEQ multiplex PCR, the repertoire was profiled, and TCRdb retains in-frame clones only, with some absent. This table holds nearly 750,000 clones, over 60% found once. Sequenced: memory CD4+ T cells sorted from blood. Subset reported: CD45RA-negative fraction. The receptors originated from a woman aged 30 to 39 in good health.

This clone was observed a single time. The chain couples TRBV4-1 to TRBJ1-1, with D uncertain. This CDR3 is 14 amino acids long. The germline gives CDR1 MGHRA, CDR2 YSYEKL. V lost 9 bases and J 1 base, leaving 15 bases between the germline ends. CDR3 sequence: CASGQASRNTEAFF. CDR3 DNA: TGCGCCAGTGGGCAGGCCTCTCGGAACACTGAAGCTTTCTTT.

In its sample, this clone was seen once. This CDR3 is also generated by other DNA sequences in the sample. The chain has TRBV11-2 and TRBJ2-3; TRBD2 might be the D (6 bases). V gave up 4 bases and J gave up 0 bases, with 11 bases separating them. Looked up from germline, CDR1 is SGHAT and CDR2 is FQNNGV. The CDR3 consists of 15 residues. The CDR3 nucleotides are TGTGCCAGCAGCTCGGACTACCTAAGCACAGATACGCAGTATTTT. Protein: CASSSDYLSTDTQYF.

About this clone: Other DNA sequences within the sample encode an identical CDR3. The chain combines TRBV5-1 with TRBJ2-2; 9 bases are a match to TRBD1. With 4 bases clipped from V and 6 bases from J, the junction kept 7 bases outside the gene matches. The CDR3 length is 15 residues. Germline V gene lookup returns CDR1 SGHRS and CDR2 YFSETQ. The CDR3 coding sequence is TGCGCCAGCAGCCCAGGGGACAGGGATTCCGGGGAGCTGTTTTTT. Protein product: CASSPGDRDSGELFF.

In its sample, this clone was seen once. Here the CDR3 reads CASSLVPPTPLSTDTQYF. Written as DNA, the CDR3 is TGTGCCAGCAGTTTAGTCCCTCCGACACCTCTAAGCACAGATACGCAGTATTTT. V and J are TRBV27 and TRBJ2-3; D not certain. V lost 2 bases, J lost 0 bases, and 18 bases lay in between. The CDR3 length is 18 residues. Germline CDR1 reads MNHEY; CDR2 reads SMNVEV (reference sequence).

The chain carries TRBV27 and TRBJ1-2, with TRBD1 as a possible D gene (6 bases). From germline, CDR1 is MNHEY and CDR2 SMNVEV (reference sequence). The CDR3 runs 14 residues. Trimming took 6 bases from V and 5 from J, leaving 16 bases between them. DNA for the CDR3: TGTGCCAGCAGCTCCCAGGACAGACCGTATGGCTACACCTTC. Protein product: CASSSQDRPYGYTF.

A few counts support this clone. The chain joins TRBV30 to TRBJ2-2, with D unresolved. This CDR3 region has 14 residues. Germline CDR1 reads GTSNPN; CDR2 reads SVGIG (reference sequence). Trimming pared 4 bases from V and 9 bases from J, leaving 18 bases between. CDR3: CAWTRKTGRRELFF. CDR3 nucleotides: TGTGCCTGGACGAGAAAGACCGGACGGCGGGAGCTGTTTTTT.

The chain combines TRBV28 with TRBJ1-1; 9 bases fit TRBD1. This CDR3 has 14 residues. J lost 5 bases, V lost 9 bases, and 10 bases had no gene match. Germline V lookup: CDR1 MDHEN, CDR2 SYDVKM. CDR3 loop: CASRAGTGRTEAFF. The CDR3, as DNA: TGTGCCAGTCGAGCCGGGACAGGGAGGACTGAAGCTTTCTTT.

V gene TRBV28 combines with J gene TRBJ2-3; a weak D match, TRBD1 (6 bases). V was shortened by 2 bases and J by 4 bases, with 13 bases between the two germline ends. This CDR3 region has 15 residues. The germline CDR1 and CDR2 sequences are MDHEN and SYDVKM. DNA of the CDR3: TGTGCCAGCAGTTTACCCCAGGGGCGTGCAGATACGCAGTATTTT. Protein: CASSLPQGRADTQYF.

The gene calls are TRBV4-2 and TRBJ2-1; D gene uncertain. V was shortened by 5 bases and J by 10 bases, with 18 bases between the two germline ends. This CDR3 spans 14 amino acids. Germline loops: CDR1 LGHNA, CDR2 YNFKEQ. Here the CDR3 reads CASSLPTLGGEQFF. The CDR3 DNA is TGTGCCAGCAGCTTACCAACTTTGGGCGGCGAGCAGTTCTTC.

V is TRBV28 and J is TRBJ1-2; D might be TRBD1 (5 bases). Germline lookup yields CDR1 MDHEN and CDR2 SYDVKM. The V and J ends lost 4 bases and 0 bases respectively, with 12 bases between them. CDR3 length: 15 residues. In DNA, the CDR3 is TGTGCCAGCAGTTATACAGGACGATCTAACTATGGCTACACCTTC. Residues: CASSYTGRSNYGYTF.

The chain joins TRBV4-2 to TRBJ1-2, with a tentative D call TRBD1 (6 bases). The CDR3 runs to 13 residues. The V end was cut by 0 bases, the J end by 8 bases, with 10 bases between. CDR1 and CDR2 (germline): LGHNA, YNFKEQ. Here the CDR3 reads CASSQEAQGGYTF. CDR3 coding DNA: TGTGCCAGCAGCCAAGAAGCCCAGGGGGGCTACACCTTC.

CDR3 sequence: CASSQSTGRAYSNQPQHF. CDR3 DNA: TGCGCCAGCAGCCAATCGACAGGGCGGGCTTATAGCAATCAGCCCCAGCATTTT. V gene TRBV4-1 combines with J gene TRBJ1-5; 7 positions match TRBD1. There are 18 residues in the CDR3. Germline CDR1 reads MGHRA; CDR2 reads YSYEKL. The trim removed 2 bases at V and 0 bases at J, leaving 10 bases unmatched.

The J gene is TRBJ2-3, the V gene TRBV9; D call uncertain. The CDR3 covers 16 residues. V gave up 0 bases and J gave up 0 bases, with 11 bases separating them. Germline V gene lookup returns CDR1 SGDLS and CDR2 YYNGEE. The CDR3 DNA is TGTGCCAGCAGCGTAGCCCGGGCGCTGAGCACAGATACGCAGTATTTT. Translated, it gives CASSVARALSTDTQYF.

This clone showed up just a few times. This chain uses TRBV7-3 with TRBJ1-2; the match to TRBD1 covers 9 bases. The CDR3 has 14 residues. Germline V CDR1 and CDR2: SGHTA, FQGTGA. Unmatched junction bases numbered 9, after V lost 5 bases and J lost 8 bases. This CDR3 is CASSAGQGTGGYTF. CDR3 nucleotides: TGTGCCAGCAGCGCGGGACAGGGAACGGGAGGCTACACCTTC.

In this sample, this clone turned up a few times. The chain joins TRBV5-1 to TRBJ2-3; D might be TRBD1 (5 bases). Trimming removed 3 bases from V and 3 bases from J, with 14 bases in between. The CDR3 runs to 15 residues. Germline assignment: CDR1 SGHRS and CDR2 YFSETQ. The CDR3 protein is CASSYQGRPTDTQYF. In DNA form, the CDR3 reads TGCGCCAGCAGCTATCAGGGTAGACCAACAGATACGCAGTATTTT.

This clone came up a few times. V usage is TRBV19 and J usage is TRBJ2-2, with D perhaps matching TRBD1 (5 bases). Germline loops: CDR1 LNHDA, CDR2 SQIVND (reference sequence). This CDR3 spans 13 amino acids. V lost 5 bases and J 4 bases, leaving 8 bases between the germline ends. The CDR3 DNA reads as TGTGCCAGTAGTGTCCAGGGCACCGGGGAGCTGTTTTTT. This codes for CASSVQGTGELFF.

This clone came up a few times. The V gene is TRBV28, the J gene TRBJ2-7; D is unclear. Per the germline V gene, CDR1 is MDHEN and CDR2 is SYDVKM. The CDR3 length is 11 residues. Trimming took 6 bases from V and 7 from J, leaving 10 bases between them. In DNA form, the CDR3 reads TGTGCCAGCAGATCATTGGGGGAGCAGTACTTC. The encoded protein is CASRSLGEQYF.

CDR3 in amino acids: CAISESPGQGYGYTF. CDR3 nucleotides: TGTGCCATCAGTGAAAGTCCGGGACAGGGCTATGGCTACACCTTC. This chain joins TRBV10-3 and TRBJ1-2, with 9 bases identical to TRBD1. The germline gives CDR1 ENHRY, CDR2 SYGVKD. The CDR3 contains 15 residues. Trimming removed 3 bases from V and 4 bases from J; junction bases left unmatched: 6.

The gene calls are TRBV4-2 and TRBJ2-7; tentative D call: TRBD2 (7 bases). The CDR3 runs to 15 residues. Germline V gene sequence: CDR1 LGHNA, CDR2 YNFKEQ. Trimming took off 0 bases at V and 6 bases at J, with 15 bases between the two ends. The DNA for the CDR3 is TGTGCCAGCAGCCAAGAAGGGGGGGAGGGCCGCGAGCAGTACTTC. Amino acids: CASSQEGGEGREQYF.

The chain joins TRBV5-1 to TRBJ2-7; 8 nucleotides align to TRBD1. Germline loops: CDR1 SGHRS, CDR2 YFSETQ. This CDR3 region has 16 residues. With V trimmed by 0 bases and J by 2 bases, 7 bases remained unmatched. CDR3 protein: CASSLEGTGRAYEQYF. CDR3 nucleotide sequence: TGCGCCAGCAGCTTGGAAGGGACAGGTAGGGCCTACGAGCAGTACTTC.

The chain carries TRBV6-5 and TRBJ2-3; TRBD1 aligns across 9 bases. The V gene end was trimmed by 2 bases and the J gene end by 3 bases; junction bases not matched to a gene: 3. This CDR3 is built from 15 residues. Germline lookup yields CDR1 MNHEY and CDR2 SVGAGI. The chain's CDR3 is CASSYADRGTDTQYF. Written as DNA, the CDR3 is TGTGCCAGCAGTTACGCGGACAGGGGTACAGATACGCAGTATTTT.

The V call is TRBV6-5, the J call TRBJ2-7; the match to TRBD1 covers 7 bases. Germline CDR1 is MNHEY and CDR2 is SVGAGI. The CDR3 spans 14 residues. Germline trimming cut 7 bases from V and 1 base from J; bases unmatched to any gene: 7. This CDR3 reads CASNSADRSYEQYF. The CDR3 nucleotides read TGTGCCAGCAATTCAGCGGACAGGTCCTACGAGCAGTACTTC.